The TCR beta chain described here comes from a study of cytomegalovirus exposure and HLA in healthy donors (dated by TCRdb to the late 2010s). At the level of the whole study: According to an earlier analysis of 550 to 700 of the donors, 200 million or so T cells yielded some 110 million unique TCR beta sequences and 250 to 350 Gb of sequence data. Genome-wide SNP genotypes for about three fifths of the roughly 700 donors were used in a later genetic analysis, which treated that subset as a discovery cohort. A separate validation cohort of some 130 different subjects was used in addition to the 666-subject first cohort. The genetic ancestry cluster associated with self-reported Caucasian donors included about 84% of the roughly 360 genotyped donors. Typing coverage differed by locus: A, B, C, DRB1 and DQB1 were typed in about 629-630 donors, DQA1 in 500 to 550, DPA1 in around 610, and DPB1 in 472. A later analysis re-analyzed previously published TCR beta repertoires from 660 or so donors and added high-resolution HLA genotyping to study TCR occurrence patterns. Class I and class II HLA loci were covered by the typing at four-digit resolution. About 320 gigabases of sequencing data and approximately 93 million unique TCR sequences were included in an early release covering about 700 HLA-typed donors. Rather than drawing on any new phenotypic data, the later analysis identified candidate immune exposures from TCR beta sequences and the way those sequences occurred across donors. Donor age, sex, ethnicity and CMV serostatus were compiled alongside the repertoire data. The study was designed to test whether signatures of past pathogen exposure could be identified by cataloging public T cell receptors. To predict cytomegalovirus infection status, the study combined high-throughput TCR immunosequencing, statistical association of individual TCRs with disease status, and machine learning. All discovery cohort repertoires had been generated using a single sequencing platform. The T cell repertoires of 670 or so subjects were profiled by immunosequencing and related to cytomegalovirus serostatus. In an earlier analysis of about 590 of the donors, high-throughput TCR beta sequencing was used to judge whether each TCR beta V gene segment behaved as functional or pseudogenic. Five DR-DQ haplotypes were treated as single units for association and clustering because of strong linkage in the cohort. On average, roughly 200,000 unique TCR beta nucleotide sequences were sequenced per donor among about 400 genotyped donors of the cohort, with about 19% of those sequences being non-productive.

The cohort consisted of approximately 670 healthy bone marrow donors. Cohort members were all nominally healthy when sampled, although unrecorded immune exposures were likely present. The donor was CMV seropositive and belonged to the group of 250 to 300 seropositive cohort members. Each donor provided a peripheral blood sample, and peripheral blood mononuclear cells were used for TCR beta sequencing. Genomic DNA was extracted from the blood cell samples with the Qiagen DNeasy Blood Extraction Kit. The library came from the immunoSEQ multiplex PCR assay. For the multiplex PCR, a mixture combining 60 forward primers for TCR Vbeta segments and 13 reverse primers for TCR Jbeta segments was used. The CDR3 region of rearranged TCR beta genes was amplified from genomic DNA by a multiplex PCR assay. The Illumina HiSeq System was used to sequence the amplified TCR beta libraries as 87-base-pair reads. The original methods were these. Across the 670 or so repertoires, a later analysis counted around 80 million unique TCR beta chains, roughly 11 million of which were shared by at least two donors. To remove PCR and sequencing errors, raw reads were error-corrected and collapsed into unique sequences using a nearest-neighbor algorithm that merged closely related sequences. V, D and J gene segments were assigned by aligning CDR3 sequences to IMGT reference sequences. For a sequence to be retained, a match of at least six nucleotides to both a V gene segment and a J gene segment was required. A rearrangement counted as productive if the CDR3 had no stop codons and remained in frame with V and J, and every other rearrangement counted as non-productive. CDR3 was defined by IMGT convention, running from the second conserved V-encoded cysteine to the conserved J-encoded phenylalanine. In an earlier analysis of around 570 of the donors, sequences lacking an unambiguous match to a single V gene segment were excluded. An earlier analysis of over 450 of the donors classified V segments as functional when productive rearrangements were above 56.7% and as segregating when the standard deviation between donors was above 5%. A statistical classification framework was developed to diagnose cytomegalovirus status using the catalog of TCR beta chain sequences. In a later analysis, TCR nucleotide sequences were compared against IMGT/GENE-DB human TR gene sequences so that V and J genes could be assigned. Using the TCRdist pipeline, a later analysis assigned CDR3 sequences along with most-parsimonious VDJ recombination scenarios. In a later analysis, each TCR beta chain was defined by its CDR3 amino acid sequence together with its V-gene family, and reads lacking a unique V-gene family were excluded. To address suspected cross-contamination and a sequencing artifact, a later analysis removed a few hundred highly shared, low-generation-probability nucleotide sequences. For each public chain, a later analysis derived a clonal expansion index from normalized ranks of inferred template counts within each repertoire. A later analysis computed generation probabilities with a VDJ recombination model fitted to out-of-frame rearrangements, and checked the results against IGoR. In a later analysis, TCR-TCR, TCR-HLA and TCR-CMV co-occurrence was scored with hypergeometric tests, and a repertoire-size bias correction was applied to TCR pairs. False discovery rates were estimated in a later analysis by permuting HLA or CMV assignments 20 times. A later analysis grouped co-occurring TCRs with DBSCAN, adding TCRdist sequence similarity when clustering within HLA-allele-positive subsets. Repertoires with fewer than 30,000 or more than 120,000 public chains, plus five repertoires with anomalous nucleotide sharing, were excluded from co-occurrence clustering. In TCRdb, the immuneACCESS table is reduced to in-frame sequences with V and J assigned. These tables do not hold every clone; where another copy was compared, an unresolved V gene accounts for under half, and the others remain unexplained. Clonal size and the V and J genes are those of that table, whereas D and trimming came from the DNA. The sample has about 81,000 clones on record, around 80% of them singletons. Of the sample, 3% is held by the ten largest clones.

The paper as a whole reports these results and caveats: Because HLA typing was missing for some donors at each locus, association tests included only the typed subset. The cohort was sequenced for TCR beta chains only, and without alpha or paired-chain data the features that could be detected were limited. In both the original and validation cohorts, the classifier was reported to diagnose cytomegalovirus status with high specificity and sensitivity. A further reported finding was that TCR beta sequences accurately predicted the HLA-A and HLA-B alleles for most subjects in the first cohort. According to a later genetic analysis, donors in an Asian-associated ancestry cluster had fewer N-insertions in productive TCRs than the approximately 630-donor mean. According to a later analysis, TCR association rates differed among HLA loci, with DRB1 alleles showing the most associated TCRs and HLA-C alleles showing the fewest. A later analysis reported that several top co-occurrence clusters appeared linked to parvovirus B19, influenza, CMV and Epstein-Barr virus. The only immune exposure information available for the cohort was CMV serostatus. A later analysis found that most CMV-associated TCR beta chains appeared HLA-restricted, with HLA associations seemingly driven largely by CMV exposure. The presence/absence analyses assumed that sequencing depth was roughly uniform across donors, and that assumption may not be true. Most TCR sequences were observed very rarely across donors, whereas some public TCRs were present in many individuals. Broadly in line with IMGT annotations, most TCR beta V segments showed up in productive rearrangements about 87% or about 30% of the time in an earlier analysis of approximately 640 of the donors. Because the 87-base-pair reads could not distinguish some IMGT-functional V segments, including TRBV6-2 and TRBV6-3, those segments were excluded. Correlated functional status among segregating V segments might be attributable to linkage disequilibrium, but an unknown experimental factor could not be ruled out. Three of the identified cytomegalovirus-associated TCR beta chains were confirmed in vitro to be specific for cytomegalovirus antigens. Strong co-occurrence of HLA alleles, especially DR and DQ, made assigning TCR associations to individual alleles difficult. V-gene and J-gene trimming of TCR beta chains was associated with a missense DCLRE1C variant in a later genetic analysis, and the association was replicated in an independent cohort. A later analysis found that HLA-associated TCR beta chains were more clonally expanded and had lower generation probabilities than equally common non-associated chains. A group of highly shared sequence variants was considered likely to be a technical artifact of the sequencing pipeline. Because counts were too low, roughly 16 rarely observed V segments, including chromosome 9 orphons, were excluded from the earlier analysis of about 500 of the donors. In a later analysis, about 17,000 TCR beta sequences were associated with specific HLA alleles at a false discovery rate of 0.05. The study gave a list of some 150 TCR beta chains associated with cytomegalovirus. The authors suggested that the approach could potentially be extended to other disease states and immunological phenotypes.

As regards this clone: Its target antigen remains unknown. Per-base qualities were not stored, and no clone one base away is much larger.

Reading the germline V gene (reference sequence) gives CDR1 LNHNV and CDR2 YYDKDF. The CDR3, from cysteine to phenylalanine, totals 14 residues. The retained sequence is limited to the CDR3, 42 bases, with the frame set at the first base. The junction carries 15 bases between V and J, which are trimmed by 5 bases and 6 bases respectively. This receptor was identified in a man aged 45 to 65 in good health and CMV-seropositive. Sequencing input: PBMCs. The rearranged chain carries TRBV15 and TRBJ2-3, with the identity of the D gene unclear. The CDR3 in this case is CATSWQRLEDTQYF. The nucleotide sequence is TGTGCCACCAGCTGGCAGCGTCTCGAGGATACGCAGTATTTT.